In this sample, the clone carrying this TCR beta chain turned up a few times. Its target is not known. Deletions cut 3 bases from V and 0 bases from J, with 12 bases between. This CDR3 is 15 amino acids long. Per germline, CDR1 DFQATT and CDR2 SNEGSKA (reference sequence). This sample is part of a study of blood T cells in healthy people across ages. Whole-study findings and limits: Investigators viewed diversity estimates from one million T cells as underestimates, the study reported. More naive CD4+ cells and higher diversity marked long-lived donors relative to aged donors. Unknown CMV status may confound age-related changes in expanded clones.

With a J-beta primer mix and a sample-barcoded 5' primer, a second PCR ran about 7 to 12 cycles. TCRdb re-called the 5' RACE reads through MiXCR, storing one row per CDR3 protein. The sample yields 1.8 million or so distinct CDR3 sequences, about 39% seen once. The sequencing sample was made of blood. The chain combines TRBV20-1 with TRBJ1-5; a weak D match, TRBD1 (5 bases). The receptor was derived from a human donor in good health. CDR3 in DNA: TGCAGTGCTAGTACTCGGGGGGGTAGCAATCAGCCCCAGCATTTT. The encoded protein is CSASTRGGSNQPQHF.